This T cell receptor beta chain was recovered during a study of quantifying T cell responses using KT2 cells. For the study at large: cDNA was made from DNase-treated RNA using alpha and beta constant primers.

V lost 4 bases and J lost 0, with 11 bases in between. The CDR3 extends over 14 amino acids. Germline assignment: CDR1 SGHRS and CDR2 YFSETQ. Each cDNA got a UMI-containing oligo ligated at its 3' end. An equimolar mix of RC1.1 and RC1.2 primed the beta chain across TRBC1 and TRBC2. Via MiXCR, TCRdb re-called the UMI-ligation and nested PCR reads, giving one row per CDR3 protein. This sample has roughly 50,000 distinct CDR3 sequences, with approximately 13% found just once. The TCR comes from a human donor. This chain joins TRBV5-1 and TRBJ2-7, with a possible D match to TRBD2 (5 bases). Sequenced sample: PBMCs spiked with cells of the T cell clone KT2. The CDR3 is CASSADGLSYEQYF. CDR3 in DNA: TGCGCCAGCAGCGCCGACGGACTCTCCTACGAGCAGTACTTC.